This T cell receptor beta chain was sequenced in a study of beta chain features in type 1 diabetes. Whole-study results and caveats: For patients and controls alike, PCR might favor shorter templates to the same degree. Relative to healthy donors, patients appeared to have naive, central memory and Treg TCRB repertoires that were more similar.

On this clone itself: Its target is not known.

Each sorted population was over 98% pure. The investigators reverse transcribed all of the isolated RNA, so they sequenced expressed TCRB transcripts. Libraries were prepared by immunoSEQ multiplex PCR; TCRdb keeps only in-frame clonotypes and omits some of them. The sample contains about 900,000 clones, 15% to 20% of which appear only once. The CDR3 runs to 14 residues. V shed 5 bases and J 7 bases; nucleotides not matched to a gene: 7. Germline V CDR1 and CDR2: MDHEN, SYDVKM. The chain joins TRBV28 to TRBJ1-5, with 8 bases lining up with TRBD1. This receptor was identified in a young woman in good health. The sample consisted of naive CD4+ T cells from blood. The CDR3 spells CASSDTGGGQPQHF. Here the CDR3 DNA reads TGTGCCAGCAGTGATACAGGGGGTGGGCAGCCCCAGCATTTT.